The present entry profiles one T cell receptor beta chain with its context. Its target antigen remains unknown. One end of the junction does not line up with germline, which may come from a read error. Library preparation was by multiplex PCR. Sequencer: Illumina HiSeq 2500. TCRbeta libraries were constructed through three rounds of nested PCR with primers (Table S4) according to protocols modified from ARM-PCR. PCR products of 200-500 bp were gel-excised and purified with the QIAquick gel extraction kit before sequencing. As for the authors' bioinformatics: Reads were cleaned using Trimmomatic, were merged into complete CDR3 sequences using FLASH, and were assigned to V(D)J germline segments using MiTCR. VDJtools was used to compute clonal diversity as the inverse Simpson's index. In-frame sequences lacking a premature stop codon were counted as productive reads. TCRdb cleaned the public reads at Q25 with fastp, built clones with MiXCR and kept in-frame beta chains. Rows are unified per CDR3 protein, each entry keeping the most common DNA and genes. V and J calls and clone size were set by TCRdb, not the authors. For this sample there are 70,000 to 90,000 distinct CDR3 sequences; roughly 80% appear just once. The ten largest clones take up 45% to 55% of the sample.

This specimen comes from a study of tumor and adjacent non-tumor tissue in lung cancer (dated by TCRdb to 2016 to 2019). About the full investigation: The cohort included approximately 13 adenocarcinoma, 2 squamous cell carcinoma and 1 small cell lung cancer patients. The approximately 15 enrolled patients, of whom some ten were men and 5 were women, were aged 31 to 76 years and were diagnosed with TNM stage I to III disease. The study compared bulk TCRbeta repertoires between lung tumor tissue and matched distant non-tumor lung tissue from over twelve lung cancer patients. A total of some 130,000,000 productive TCRbeta reads were generated by sequencing, corresponding to an average of roughly 4 million reads per sample. For each patient, one tumor sample and one normal lung sample were taken, giving approximately 33 paired specimens that underwent TCRbeta CDR3 sequencing. Overall study outcomes, separate from this receptor: The methods do not name the sequencing platform or mention unique molecular identifiers. In normal lung, the top 100 clones accounted for a significantly larger cumulative share of the repertoire than in tumor tissue. Significantly higher TCR diversity was found in younger patients, and higher tumor TCR diversity was associated with shorter overall and disease-free survival. Only around 14 patients were in the cohort, and the authors stated that larger samples and more detailed clinical data are needed. Significantly higher TCR diversity (inverse Simpson) was observed in tumor tissue than in normal lung tissue (around 450 vs 150, P = 0.0075, Mann-Whitney U test). Peripheral blood was not sequenced, so blood TCRbeta repertoires were not examined in the lung cancer patients of the study.

CDR1 and CDR2, per the germline V gene, are SQVTM and ANQGSEA. From the cysteine through the phenylalanine, the CDR3 covers 12 amino acids. The DNA shown is the 36-base CDR3, in frame from base 1. RNA was isolated from bulk, unsorted tissue, and RNA quality was assessed with a NanoDrop ND-1000 and an Agilent 2100. Normal lung samples were distant non-tumor tissue taken more than 3 cm from the tumor edge. The donors were newly diagnosed lung cancer patients admitted for thoracic surgery in China from August to November 2014 who had not received prior chemotherapy. Patients who had received previous radiotherapy or chemotherapy, or who had another concurrent cancer, were excluded from the study. Surgical tissue pieces of roughly 1-2.2 cm3 were preserved in RNAlater solution and stored at -80 °C until use.

The TCR sequence derives from a man in his sixties with non-small cell lung cancer. The chain is assembled from TRBV29-1 and TRBJ1-2; no D gene call is confident. The sequenced sample was distant non-tumor lung tissue. Here the CDR3 is given as CSVQTASYDYTF. The nucleotide sequence is given as TGCAGCGTACAGACCGCGAGCTATGACTACACCTTC.